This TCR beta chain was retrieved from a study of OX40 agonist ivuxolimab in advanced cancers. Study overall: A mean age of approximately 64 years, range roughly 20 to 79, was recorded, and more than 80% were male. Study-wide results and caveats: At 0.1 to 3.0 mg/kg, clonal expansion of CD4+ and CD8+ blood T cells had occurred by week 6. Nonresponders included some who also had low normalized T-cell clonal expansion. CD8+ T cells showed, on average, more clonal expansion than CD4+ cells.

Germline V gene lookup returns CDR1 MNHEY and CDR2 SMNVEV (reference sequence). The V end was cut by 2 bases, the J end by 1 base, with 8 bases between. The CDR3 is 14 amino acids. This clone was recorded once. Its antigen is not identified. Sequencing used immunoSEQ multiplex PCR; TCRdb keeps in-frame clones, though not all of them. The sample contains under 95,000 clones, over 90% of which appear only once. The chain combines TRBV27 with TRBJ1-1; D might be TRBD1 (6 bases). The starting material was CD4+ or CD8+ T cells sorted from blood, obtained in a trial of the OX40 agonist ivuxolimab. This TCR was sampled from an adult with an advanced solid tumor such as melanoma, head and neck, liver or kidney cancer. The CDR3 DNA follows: TGTGCCAGCAGTTTAAGGGGGTGGAACACTGAAGCTTTCTTT. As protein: CASSLRGWNTEAFF.